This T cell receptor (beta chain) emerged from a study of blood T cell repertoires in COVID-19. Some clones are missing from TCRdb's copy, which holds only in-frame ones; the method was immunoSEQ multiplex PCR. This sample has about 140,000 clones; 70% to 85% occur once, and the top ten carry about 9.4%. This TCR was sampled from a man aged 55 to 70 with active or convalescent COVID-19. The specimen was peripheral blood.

This CDR3 reads CASSFSSANTGELFF. Written as DNA, the CDR3 is TGTGCCAGCAGCTTTTCTAGCGCGAACACCGGGGAGCTGTTTTTT. V gene TRBV11-3 combines with J gene TRBJ2-2, with D possibly matching TRBD2 (6 bases). Germline lookup yields CDR1 SGHNT and CDR2 YENEEA. CDR3 length: 15 residues. V lost 3 bases, J lost 0 bases, and 8 bases lay in between.